This T cell receptor beta chain was identified during a study of shared clonotypes between healthy human individuals. Overall study context: The plates for each donor numbered three CD4 naive, three CD4 memory, two CD8 naive and one CD8 memory. Study-wide results and caveats: Since donors were few, the genetic and exposure-history diversity represented was limited. A generally larger estimated richness was seen in naive subsets than in memory subsets.

Positively selected for CCR7, the CD45RO-negative cells used as naive CD8 cells excluded terminally differentiated effector memory CD45RA+ cells. Repertoires were generated with immunoSEQ multiplex PCR, while TCRdb's copy carries only in-frame clones and drops some. The repertoire holds millions of clones, with just over 90% as singletons. The V gene lost 2 bases and the J gene lost 0 bases, with 6 bases spanning the gap. The germline V gene has CDR1 SGDLS and CDR2 YYNGEE. The CDR3 covers 13 residues. This clone was seen once. Its target is unknown. The same CDR3 is also encoded by other DNA sequences in this sample.

This clonotype originated in a young man in good health. Some clones in this sample may be carry-over from other donors' samples. The chain combines TRBV9 with TRBJ2-7; D unresolved. Material for sequencing was naive CD8+ T cells from PBMCs. The CDR3: CASSVSVSYEQYF. The CDR3 region has the DNA TGTGCCAGCAGCGTTAGTGTCTCCTACGAGCAGTACTTC.